This TCR beta chain was obtained from a study of patients and donors after allogeneic stem cell transplantation. MiXCR, applied by TCRdb to the RT-PCR reads, yields one record per CDR3 protein. The sample carries a few hundred thousand distinct CDR3 sequences, over 30% recorded once. In germline, CDR1 is SGHRS, CDR2 YFSETQ. Trimming removed 4 bases at V and 4 bases at J, with 14 bases between. The CDR3 has 15 amino acids. This receptor was obtained from a human donor who was either an allogeneic HSCT recipient or a stem cell or donor lymphocyte infusion donor (not recorded which). It is not recorded whose cells these are; they may come from a transplant donor. The chain recombines TRBV5-1 with TRBJ2-2; D is unresolved. Material for sequencing was blood, either unsorted or a sorted T cell fraction (not recorded which). The CDR3 DNA follows: TGCGCCAGCAGCGCGGATCGGGCAGGCACCGGGGAGCTGTTTTTT. This sequence encodes CASSADRAGTGELFF.